This T cell receptor beta chain was documented in a study of cytomegalovirus exposure and HLA in healthy donors. For this clone: Its matching antigen is unknown.

General study findings and limits: Analysis was carried out at a later point, and it linked a missense DCLRE1C variant to TCR beta V- and J-gene trimming. It was taken for granted in presence/absence analyses that sequencing depth across donors was roughly uniform.

Germline loops: CDR1 MNHNS, CDR2 SASEGT. V gave up 0 bases and J gave up 0 bases, with 21 bases separating them. CDR3 length: 21 residues. Primers included in the PCR were 60 Vbeta and 13 Jbeta primers. Method: immunoSEQ multiplex PCR; TCRdb's copy keeps in-frame clones and lacks some. The sample holds more than 100,000 clones. This TCR was sampled from a man aged 40-55 years in good health and CMV-seronegative. The specimen sequenced was PBMCs. V is TRBV6-1 and J is TRBJ2-6, with D maybe TRBD2 (5 bases). CDR3 DNA: TGTGCCAGCAGTGAAGCTTTAAGATCGGGATCGATTTCCTCTGGGGCCAACGTCCTGACTTTC. Protein: CASSEALRSGSISSGANVLTF.